This passage covers 9 T cell receptor beta chains from one sample sequenced in a study of neurological immune-mediated disorders. Time point here: longitudinal time-point 2. Using its own MiXCR run on the 5' RACE reads, TCRdb lists one record per CDR3 protein. The data show 84,000 or so distinct CDR3 sequences, with around 14% seen just once and 5% held by the top ten. The specimen sequenced was PBMCs. These TCRs come from a female donor with HTLV-1-associated myelopathy (HAM/TSP).

Many counts were recorded for this clonotype. The gene calls are TRBV20-1 and TRBJ2-7; D is perhaps TRBD1 or TRBD2 (6 bases each). The CDR3 is 13 amino acids. Trimming took 2 bases from V and 3 from J, leaving 11 bases between them. Germline CDR1 is DFQATT and CDR2 is SNEGSKA (reference sequence). CDR3 protein: CSARKGGRYEQYF. CDR3 DNA: TGCAGTGCTAGAAAGGGGGGACGCTACGAGCAGTACTTC.

This clonotype was counted many times. The rearrangement joins TRBV7-9 to TRBJ1-2, with 8 bases aligning to TRBD1. Germline lookup yields CDR1 SEHNR and CDR2 FQNEAQ (reference sequence). The CDR3 length is 14 residues. Trimming took 5 bases from V and 2 from J; bases not matched to a gene: 4. The CDR3 coding sequence is TGTGCCAGCAGCACCCGACAGGGGAACTATGGCTACACCTTC. This gives the protein CASSTRQGNYGYTF. The full variable domain, its missing parts supplied by reference TRBV7-9 and TRBJ1-2, is DTGVSQNPRHKITKRGQNVTFRCDPISEHNRLYWYRQTLGQGPEFLTYFQNEAQLEKSRLLSDRFSAERPKGSFSTLEIQRTEQGDSAMYLCASSTRQGNYGYTFGSGTRLTVV.

This clonotype occurred many times. V usage is TRBV5-1 and J usage is TRBJ2-2; 9 nucleotides align to TRBD1. CDR1 is SGHRS and CDR2 is YFSETQ in the germline V gene. The CDR3 runs 16 residues. V lost 2 bases, J lost 5 bases, and 7 bases stayed unmatched. CDR3 residues: CASSLGQGIVTGELFF. The CDR3 DNA reads as TGCGCCAGCAGCTTAGGACAGGGGATTGTAACCGGGGAGCTGTTTTTT.

In this sample, this clonotype turned up many times. The genes are TRBV20-1 and TRBJ2-1; TRBD1 agrees at 8 bases. The CDR3 totals 16 residues. J was trimmed by 6 bases and V by 0 bases; bases with no gene match: 10. Germline V gene sequence: CDR1 DFQATT, CDR2 SNEGSKA (reference sequence). The CDR3 DNA reads as TGCAGTGCTAGAGACCCGGACAGGGCCTCGGGCAATGAGCAGTTCTTC. Its translation: CSARDPDRASGNEQFF.

This clonotype was observed many times. The chain has TRBV27 and TRBJ2-3; 7 positions agree with TRBD1. The germline V gene encodes CDR1 MNHEY and CDR2 SMNVEV (reference sequence). This CDR3 is built from 16 residues. Unmatched junction bases numbered 11, after V lost 5 bases and J lost 3 bases. Here the CDR3 reads CASSALTGLGTDTQYF. The DNA of the CDR3 is TGTGCCAGCAGTGCATTGACAGGGCTTGGGACAGATACGCAGTATTTT.

In this sample, this clonotype turned up many times. This sequence joins TRBV20-1 and TRBJ1-2; D is unclear. This CDR3 has 11 amino acids. Germline V lookup: CDR1 DFQATT, CDR2 SNEGSKA (reference sequence). V was trimmed by 5 bases and J by 2 bases, leaving 6 bases between them. DNA for the CDR3: TGCAGTGCTCCCCAGAACTATGGCTACACCTTC. Protein product: CSAPQNYGYTF.

On this clonotype: A much bigger clone sits one base away, suggesting this may be a read error. The V call is TRBV20-1, the J call TRBJ2-1, with 10 bases that match TRBD2. CDR1 is DFQATT, CDR2 SNEGSKA, per germline (reference sequence). This CDR3 region has 13 residues. J lost 14 bases, V lost 0 bases, and 7 bases had no gene match. CDR3 nucleotide sequence: TGCAGTGCTAGAGATCGTGAGCGGGAGGGCAAGTTCTTC. Protein product: CSARDREREGKFF.

This clonotype was detected only a few times. The chain has TRBV6-2 or TRBV6-3 and TRBJ2-3; 9 positions agree with TRBD2. Germline V gives CDR1 MNHEY, CDR2 SVGEGT. CDR3 length: 15 amino acids. J gave up 0 bases and V 6 bases, and 4 bases lay outside the gene matches. This CDR3 is CASRTSGLSTDTQYF. The CDR3 nucleotides read TGTGCCAGCAGAACTAGCGGGCTGAGCACAGATACGCAGTATTTT.

There are many counts of this clonotype. V is TRBV12-3 or TRBV12-4 and J is TRBJ1-5; D is unresolved. The CDR3 is 12 amino acids. Trimming took 2 bases from V and 2 from J, leaving 1 base between them. CDR3 coding DNA: TGTGCCAGCAGTTTACGCAATCAGCCCCAGCATTTT. Its translation: CASSLRNQPQHF.